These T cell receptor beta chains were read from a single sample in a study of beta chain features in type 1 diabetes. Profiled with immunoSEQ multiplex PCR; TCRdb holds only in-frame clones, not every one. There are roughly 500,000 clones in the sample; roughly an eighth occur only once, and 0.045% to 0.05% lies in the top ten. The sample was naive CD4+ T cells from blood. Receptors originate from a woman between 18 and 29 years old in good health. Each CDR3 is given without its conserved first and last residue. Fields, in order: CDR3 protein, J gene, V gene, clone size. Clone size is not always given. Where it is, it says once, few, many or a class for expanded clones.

CDR3aa: AISDSVGKSYEQY; j_gene: TRBJ2-7; v_gene: TRBV10-3; abundance: few
CDR3aa: ASSEDSYNSPLH; j_gene: TRBJ1-6; v_gene: TRBV2; abundance: few
CDR3aa: ASSTSSQETQY; j_gene: TRBJ2-5; v_gene: TRBV7-2; abundance: few
CDR3aa: ASSFAGTGQETQY; j_gene: TRBJ2-5; v_gene: TRBV28; abundance: -
CDR3aa: ASSLLMGNEQF; j_gene: TRBJ2-1; v_gene: TRBV27; abundance: -
CDR3aa: ASGSTASGGLVFTRTQY; j_gene: TRBJ2-3; v_gene: TRBV12-5; abundance: few
CDR3aa: ASSDGLAGVLETQY; j_gene: TRBJ2-5; v_gene: TRBV9; abundance: few
CDR3aa: ASSQTYYNEQF; j_gene: TRBJ2-1; v_gene: TRBV14; abundance: few
CDR3aa: AWSVRAGGQPQH; j_gene: TRBJ1-5; v_gene: TRBV30; abundance: many
CDR3aa: ASSPLQRDIQY; j_gene: TRBJ2-4; v_gene: TRBV18; abundance: -
CDR3aa: ATSVGGVLTDTQY; j_gene: TRBJ2-3; v_gene: TRBV15; abundance: -
CDR3aa: ASSQVGLERDRGPQH; j_gene: TRBJ1-5; v_gene: TRBV4-3; abundance: -